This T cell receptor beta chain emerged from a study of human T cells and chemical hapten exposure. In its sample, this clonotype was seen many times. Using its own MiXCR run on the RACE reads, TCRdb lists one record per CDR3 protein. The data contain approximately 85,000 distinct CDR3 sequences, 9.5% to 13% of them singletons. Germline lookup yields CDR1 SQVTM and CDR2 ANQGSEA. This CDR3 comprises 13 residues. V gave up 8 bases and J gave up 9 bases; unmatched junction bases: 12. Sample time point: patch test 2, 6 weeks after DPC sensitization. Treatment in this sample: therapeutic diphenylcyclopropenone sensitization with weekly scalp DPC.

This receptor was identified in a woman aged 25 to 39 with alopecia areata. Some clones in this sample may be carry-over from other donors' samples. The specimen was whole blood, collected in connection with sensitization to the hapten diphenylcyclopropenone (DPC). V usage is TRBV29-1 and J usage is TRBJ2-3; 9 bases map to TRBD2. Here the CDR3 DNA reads TGCAGCTCCCAGGGCGGGGGGGAAGAGACGCAGTATTTT. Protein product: CSSQGGGEETQYF.